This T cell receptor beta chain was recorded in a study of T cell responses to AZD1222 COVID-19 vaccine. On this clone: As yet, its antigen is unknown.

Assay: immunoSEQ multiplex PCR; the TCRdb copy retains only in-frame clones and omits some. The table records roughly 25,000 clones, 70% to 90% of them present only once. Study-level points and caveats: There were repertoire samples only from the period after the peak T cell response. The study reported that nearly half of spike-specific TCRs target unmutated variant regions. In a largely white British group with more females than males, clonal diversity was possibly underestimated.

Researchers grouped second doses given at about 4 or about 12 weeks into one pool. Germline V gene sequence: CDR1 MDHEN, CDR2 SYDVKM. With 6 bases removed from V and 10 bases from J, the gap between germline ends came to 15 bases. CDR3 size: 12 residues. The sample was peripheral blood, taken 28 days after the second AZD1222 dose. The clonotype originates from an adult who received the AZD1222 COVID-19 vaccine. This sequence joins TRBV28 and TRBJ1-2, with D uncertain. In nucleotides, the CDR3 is TGTGCCAGCAGACCCGGGAGTCAGTTCTACACCTTC. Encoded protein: CASRPGSQFYTF.